Below, 21 T cell receptor beta chains from the same sample are listed, as sequenced in a study of regulatory T cells in long-lasting Graves disease. Time point reported: persistent/refractory GD, antithyroid drugs over 5 years with positive TRAb. PBMC-extracted RNA yielded the TCR library. Construction of the TCR beta libraries employed iRepertoire HTBI primers in conjunction with Arm-PCR of CDR3 regions. MiXCR was run by TCRdb on the multiplex PCR reads, yielding one entry per CDR3 protein. The table records hundreds of thousands of distinct CDR3 sequences, about 18% of them present only once. Material: peripheral blood mononuclear cells (PBMCs), obtained when the disease was refractory, from a patient treated with antithyroid drugs. The receptors here all came from a female donor with Graves disease.

This clonotype was counted at least ten times. The chain recombines TRBV2 with TRBJ1-2, with a tentative D call TRBD1 (5 bases). Germline CDR1 is SNHLY and CDR2 is FYNNEI. This CDR3 is 15 amino acids long. Trimming cost V 7 bases and J 4 bases, with 19 bases left between them. CDR3 in amino acids: CASITGGAIGYGYTF. In DNA form, the CDR3 reads TGTGCCAGCATAACAGGAGGGGCTATCGGCTATGGCTACACCTTC.

This clonotype came up many times. Sequence at one end of the junction differs from germline and may be a read error. The rearrangement links TRBV5-1 to TRBJ1-1; D call uncertain. This CDR3 comprises 13 residues. The germline V gene has CDR1 SGHRS and CDR2 YFSETQ. This CDR3 reads CASSYYRNTEAFF. For the CDR3, the DNA is TGTGCCAGCAGTTACTACAGGAACACTGAAGCTTTCTTT.

This clonotype was counted at least ten times. The V call is TRBV7-9, the J call TRBJ2-5, with a weak D call TRBD2 (5 bases). The CDR3 length is 13 residues. The germline V and J ends were trimmed by 2 bases and 5 bases, with 9 bases remaining between them. The V gene's germline CDR1 is SEHNR and CDR2 FQNEAQ (reference sequence). The CDR3 region is CASSLWASETQYF. In DNA, the CDR3 is TGTGCCAGCAGCTTATGGGCTAGCGAGACCCAGTACTTC.

This clonotype was recorded only once. Possible read error: a much larger clone is one base away. The chain recombines TRBV2 with TRBJ2-2; no clear D. Germline V gene data show CDR1 as SNHLY and CDR2 as FYNNEI. The CDR3 runs to 15 residues. V was cut by 1 base and J by 6 bases, with 12 bases left in between. This CDR3 reads CASSEDGGRAGELFF. DNA for the CDR3: TGTGCCAGCAGTGAAGACGGTGGAAGGGCCGGGGAGCTGTTTTTT.

Concerning this clonotype: No conserved phenylalanine or tryptophan is present at the end of the CDR3, so a read error is the likely explanation. The chain joins TRBV11-2 to TRBJ2-6; no firm D call. Trimming stripped 2 bases from V and 4 bases from J, with 3 bases between. CDR1 and CDR2 from the germline V gene are SGHAT and FQNNGV. CDR3 length: 13 residues. The CDR3: CASSLSGANVLTS. The DNA for the CDR3 is TGTGCCAGCAGCTTATCCGGGGCCAACGTCCTGACTTCC.

Worth noting for this clonotype: This likely reflects a read error, since a far larger clone is one base away. The rearrangement uses TRBV7-2 and TRBJ2-2; 7 bases line up with TRBD2. Germline CDR1 SGHTA, CDR2 FQGNSA. V was clipped by 5 bases and J by 5 bases; unmatched bases: 5. The CDR3 spans 14 residues. DNA of the CDR3: TGTGCCAGCAGCGGGGAGGGCCAGACCGGGGAGCTGTTTTTT. Its translation is CASSGEGQTGELFF.

The rearrangement links TRBV11-3 to TRBJ2-7; the D gene is possibly TRBD1 (5 bases). This CDR3 comprises 14 residues. Germline V CDR1 and CDR2: SGHNT, YENEEA. The germline V and J ends were trimmed by 5 bases and 1 base, with 12 bases remaining between them. The CDR3 here is CASSPEQASYEQYF. CDR3 in DNA: TGTGCCAGCAGCCCAGAACAGGCTTCCTACGAGCAGTACTTC.

The chain joins TRBV30 to TRBJ1-2; 9 nucleotides agree with TRBD1. Germline trimming cut 0 bases from V and 8 bases from J; bases unmatched to any gene: 10. Germline values: CDR1 GTSNPN, CDR2 SVGIG (reference sequence). The CDR3 sequence is 15 residues long. In DNA form, the CDR3 reads TGTGCCTGGAGTGTACACGGGGACAGGGTGGAGGGCTACACCTTC. Protein sequence: CAWSVHGDRVEGYTF.

The V and J genes are TRBV19 and TRBJ1-2; D gene ambiguous. The V gene lost 1 base and the J gene lost 4 bases, with 10 bases spanning the gap. The CDR3 extends over 14 amino acids. Germline V gene data show CDR1 as LNHDA and CDR2 as SQIVND (reference sequence). In DNA, the CDR3 is TGTGCCAGTAGTATAGGGGCAGGAACCTATGGCTACACCTTC. It encodes CASSIGAGTYGYTF.

The chain recombines TRBV20-1 with TRBJ1-4; 7 nucleotides line up with TRBD1. This CDR3 contains 13 residues. From germline, CDR1 is DFQATT and CDR2 SNEGSKA (reference sequence). Trimming took 6 bases from V and 5 from J; bases not matched to a gene: 6. The CDR3 nucleotides read TGCAGTGCCATCCGGGACAGCAATGAAAAACTGTTTTTT. Translation: CSAIRDSNEKLFF.

In this sample, this clonotype turned up a few times. This rearrangement joins TRBV11-2 to TRBJ2-1; D perhaps matches TRBD2 (7 bases). Germline V lookup: CDR1 SGHAT, CDR2 FQNNGV. Trimming cost V 2 bases and J 5 bases, with 13 bases left between them. This CDR3 spans 15 amino acids. The CDR3 reads CASSLRRGGNNEQFF. The CDR3 DNA is TGTGCCAGCAGCTTAAGGAGGGGGGGTAACAATGAGCAGTTCTTC.

The table lists this clonotype with a few counts. J is TRBJ1-5 and V is TRBV18; D possibly corresponds to TRBD1 (5 bases). The CDR3 consists of 17 residues. V dropped 3 bases and J dropped 2 bases, with 17 bases sitting between them. Germline values: CDR1 KGHSH, CDR2 LQKENI. The CDR3 loop is CASSPHAGGVGNQPQHF. CDR3 DNA sequence: TGTGCCAGCTCACCTCATGCCGGAGGGGTAGGCAATCAGCCCCAGCATTTT.

This clonotype was counted between two and nine times. The chain joins TRBV20-1 to TRBJ2-7; 11 bases map to TRBD2. Germline CDR1 reads DFQATT; CDR2 reads SNEGSKA (reference sequence). CDR3 size: 16 residues. V shed 0 bases and J 0 bases; nucleotides not matched to a gene: 4. As DNA, the CDR3 is TGCAGTGCTAGAGATTCTAGCGGGAGGCCCTCCTACGAGCAGTACTTC. Protein sequence: CSARDSSGRPSYEQYF.

This clonotype appeared a few times. Here the CDR3 reads CASSLWRWRGGTGSGYNEQFF. The CDR3 nucleotides read TGTGCCAGCAGTTTATGGCGCTGGAGGGGGGGGACAGGGAGCGGCTACAATGAGCAGTTCTTC. The rearrangement uses TRBV28 and TRBJ2-1; TRBD1 matches at 9 bases. The germline CDR1 and CDR2 sequences are MDHEN and SYDVKM. The CDR3 extends over 21 amino acids. J was trimmed by 3 bases and V by 0 bases; bases with no gene match: 18.

The J gene is TRBJ2-1, the V gene TRBV20-1; D might be TRBD1 (7 bases). The CDR3 sequence is 13 residues long. Trimming stripped 8 bases from V and 6 bases from J, with 17 bases between. Germline V gene sequence: CDR1 DFQATT, CDR2 SNEGSKA (reference sequence). The CDR3 loop is CSRDAGGLNEQFF. CDR3 nucleotides: TGCAGTAGGGATGCAGGGGGACTCAATGAGCAGTTCTTC.

The CDR3 region is CASSQDFIQDEQFF. CDR3 in DNA: TGTGCCAGCAGCCAAGATTTTATTCAGGATGAGCAGTTCTTC. The V gene is TRBV3-1, the J gene TRBJ2-1; no clear D gene. Germline-derived CDR1 and CDR2 are LGHDT and YNNKEL (reference sequence). Between the trimmed V and J ends, which lost 0 bases and 8 bases, there was a span of 11 bases. CDR3 length: 14 amino acids.

V is TRBV20-1 and J is TRBJ2-4; D is unresolved. The CDR3 is made up of 11 amino acids. V was clipped by 0 bases and J by 3 bases, with 0 bases between them. The germline V gene has CDR1 DFQATT and CDR2 SNEGSKA (reference sequence). CDR3 sequence: CSARDKNIQYF. CDR3 DNA sequence: TGCAGTGCTAGAGACAAAAACATTCAGTACTTC.

The table lists this clonotype with a few counts. The chain is built from TRBV11-3 and TRBJ1-1; TRBD1 might be the D (5 bases). The CDR3 is 13 residues long. Germline V gene lookup returns CDR1 SGHNT and CDR2 YENEEA. The V end lost 5 bases, the J end lost 3 bases, and 10 bases lay between the germline ends. DNA of the CDR3: TGTGCCAGCAGCCCAGGGTTTTACACTGAAGCTTTCTTT. It yields the protein CASSPGFYTEAFF.

The CDR3 nucleotides are TGCGCCAGCAGACCGGAGGTTAGGGTGGACGAGACCCAGTACTTC. This sequence encodes CASRPEVRVDETQYF. This chain connects TRBV5-1 to TRBJ2-5; tentatively, D is TRBD2 (5 bases). The V end was cut by 5 bases, the J end by 5 bases, with 19 bases between. CDR1 is SGHRS and CDR2 is YFSETQ in the germline V gene. The CDR3 has 15 amino acids.

This clonotype was seen ten or more times. V is TRBV6-1 and J is TRBJ2-7; D possibly matches TRBD1 or TRBD2 (5 bases each). Looked up from germline, CDR1 is MNHNS and CDR2 is SASEGT. CDR3 length equals 14 residues. Trimming shortened V by 6 bases and J by 6 bases, and 18 bases separated the two germline ends. This chain's CDR3 is CASRRDHGLFEQYF. In DNA, the CDR3 is TGTGCCAGCAGACGGGACCACGGTCTTTTCGAGCAGTACTTC.

This clonotype has more than one count but fewer than ten. The chain couples TRBV4-1 to TRBJ1-5, with a tentative D call TRBD1 (6 bases). Trimming stripped 1 base from V and 1 base from J, with 11 bases between. The germline gives CDR1 MGHRA, CDR2 YSYEKL. This CDR3 comprises 16 residues. In nucleotides, the CDR3 is TGCGCCAGCAGCCAAGTATCGGGACACAGCAATCAGCCCCAGCATTTT. Amino acids: CASSQVSGHSNQPQHF.